The source of this T cell receptor (beta chain) is a study of immune heterogeneity within non-small cell lung tumors. Each sample used approximately 570 ng of genomic DNA from bulk tumor tissue. Multiple widely separated biopsies were taken from each primary tumor at surgery. It was patients with untreated, newly diagnosed non-small cell lung cancer who underwent curative surgery. The CDR3 is 13 residues long. V was pared by 3 bases and J by 1 base, with 6 bases between. The TCR beta CDR3 region underwent multiplex PCR amplification with 32 V and 13 J primers. MiXCR, run by TCRdb on the multiplex PCR reads, gives a single entry per CDR3 protein. In the table there are approximately 4,500 distinct CDR3 sequences, more than 20% of which are singletons.

This chain links TRBV12-3 or TRBV12-4 with TRBJ2-5, with D uncertain. The receptor's source is a man in his sixties with non-small cell lung cancer. Sequencing used lung tumor tissue. The CDR3 coding sequence is TGTGCCAGCAGTTTGCACAGCCAAGAGACCCAGTACTTC. It codes for CASSLHSQETQYF.